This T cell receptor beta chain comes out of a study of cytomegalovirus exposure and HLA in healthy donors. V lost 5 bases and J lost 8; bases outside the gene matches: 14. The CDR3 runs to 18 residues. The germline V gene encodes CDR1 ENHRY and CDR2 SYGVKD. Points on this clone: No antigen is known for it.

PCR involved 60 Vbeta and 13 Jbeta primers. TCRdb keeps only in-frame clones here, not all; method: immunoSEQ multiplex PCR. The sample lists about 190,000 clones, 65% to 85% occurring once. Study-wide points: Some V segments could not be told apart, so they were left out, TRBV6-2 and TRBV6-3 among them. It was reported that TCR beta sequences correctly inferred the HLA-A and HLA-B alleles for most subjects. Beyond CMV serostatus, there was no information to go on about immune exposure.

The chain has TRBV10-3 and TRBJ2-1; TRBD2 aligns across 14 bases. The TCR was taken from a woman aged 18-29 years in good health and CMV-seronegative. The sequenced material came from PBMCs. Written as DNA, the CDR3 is TGTGCCATCAGTTCCGGGACTAGCGGGGGCGCGGCTTTCTATGAGCAGTTCTTC. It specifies CAISSGTSGGAAFYEQFF.